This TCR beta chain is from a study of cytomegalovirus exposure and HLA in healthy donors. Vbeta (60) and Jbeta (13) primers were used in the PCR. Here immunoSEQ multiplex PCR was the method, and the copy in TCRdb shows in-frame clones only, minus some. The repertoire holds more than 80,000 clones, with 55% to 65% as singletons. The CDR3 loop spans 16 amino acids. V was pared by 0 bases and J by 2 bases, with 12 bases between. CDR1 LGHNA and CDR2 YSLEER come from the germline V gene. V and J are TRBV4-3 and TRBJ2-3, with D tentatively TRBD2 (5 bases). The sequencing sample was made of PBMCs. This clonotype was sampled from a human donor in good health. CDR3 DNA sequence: TGCGCCAGCAGCCAAGATCTAGCCTTCTACACAGATACGCAGTATTTT. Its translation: CASSQDLAFYTDTQYF.